The next 16 T cell receptor beta chains were all read from a single sample in a study of T cell changes during pregnancy in multiple sclerosis. Using immunoSEQ multiplex PCR, the repertoire was profiled, and TCRdb retains in-frame clones only, with some absent. The sample includes about 40,000 clones, around nine tenths of them seen just once. The sample was peripheral blood, taken in the first trimester of pregnancy. The source is a female donor in good health, enrolled as a control in a pregnancy study.

This chain joins TRBV11-3 and TRBJ2-3; TRBD2 matches at 7 bases. Per germline, CDR1 SGHNT and CDR2 YENEEA. CDR3 size: 13 residues. V gave up 8 bases and J gave up 3 bases; unmatched junction bases: 5. The CDR3 protein is CASGSRGTDTQYF. CDR3 coding DNA: TGTGCCAGCGGCTCGCGGGGGACAGATACGCAGTATTTT. The entire variable domain, with the rest obtained from reference TRBV11-3 and TRBJ2-3, is as follows: EAGVVQSPRYKIIEKKQPVAFWCNPISGHNTLYWYLQNLGQGPELLIRYENEEAVDDSQLPKDRFSAERLKGVDSTLKIQPAELGDSAVYLCASGSRGTDTQYFGPGTRLTVL.

The chain recombines TRBV25-1 with TRBJ1-2, with 10 bases that match TRBD1. The CDR3 loop spans 15 amino acids. Germline V gene sequence: CDR1 MGHDK, CDR2 SYGVNS. The ends lost 2 bases at V and 5 bases at J; junction bases unmatched: 5. CDR3: CASSERGTGAYGYTF. In DNA, the CDR3 is TGTGCCAGCAGTGAAAGGGGGACAGGGGCTTATGGCTACACCTTC.

The chain has TRBV27 and TRBJ1-2; the match to TRBD1 covers 9 bases. V dropped 3 bases and J dropped 8; count of bases not matched to a gene: 10. From germline, CDR1 is MNHEY and CDR2 SMNVEV (reference sequence). The length of the CDR3 is 15 residues. The CDR3 protein is CASSFTGQGQGGYTF. The CDR3 DNA reads TGTGCCAGCAGTTTTACGGGACAGGGACAGGGAGGCTACACCTTC.

A note on this clone: At one boundary the junction diverges from the germline segment, which might be a read error. The V gene is TRBV4-1, the J gene TRBJ2-7; D is perhaps TRBD2 (6 bases). Germline CDR1 reads MGHRA; CDR2 reads YSYEKL. The CDR3 is 12 amino acids. The CDR3 region has the DNA TGCGCCAGCAGCCACGTCGGGGGACCGCAGTCCTTC. It specifies CASSHVGGPQSF.

This chain uses TRBV4-3 with TRBJ1-4, with 7 positions matching TRBD1. The length of the CDR3 is 15 residues. V was pared by 4 bases and J by 0 bases, with 2 bases of the junction left unmatched. CDR1 is LGHNA, CDR2 YSLEER, per germline. The CDR3 sequence: CASSLGTATNEKLFF. In DNA, the CDR3 is TGCGCCAGCAGCCTTGGGACAGCAACTAATGAAAAACTGTTTTTT.

The chain links TRBV6-5 to TRBJ2-7; 9 nucleotides match TRBD1. Per germline, CDR1 MNHEY and CDR2 SVGAGI. Trimming took 6 bases from V and 7 from J; bases not matched to a gene: 10. CDR3 size: 14 residues. CDR3 loop: CASRPGTGLWEQYF. CDR3 in DNA: TGTGCCAGCAGACCCGGGACAGGGCTTTGGGAGCAGTACTTC.

The chain links TRBV6-1 to TRBJ2-1; TRBD2 matches at 10 bases. CDR3 length: 16 amino acids. Trimming removed 0 bases from V and 4 bases from J; junction bases left unmatched: 3. Germline V lookup: CDR1 MNHNS, CDR2 SASEGT. The CDR3 DNA reads as TGTGCCAGCAGTGAAGCTACTAGCGGGGCTTACAATGAGCAGTTCTTC. It yields the protein CASSEATSGAYNEQFF.

The chain links TRBV10-2 to TRBJ2-7, with 7 nucleotides matching TRBD1. With 8 bases clipped from V and 2 bases from J, the junction kept 9 bases outside the gene matches. CDR3 length: 14 amino acids. The V gene's germline CDR1 is WSHSY and CDR2 SAAADI. The CDR3 nucleotides read TGCGCCAGCCGGGGACAGCTCCTTCCCTACGAGCAGTACTTC. It yields the protein CASRGQLLPYEQYF.

In its sample, this clone was seen a few times. The V gene is TRBV21-1, the J gene TRBJ1-1; the table's D call, TRBD1, was not checked against the DNA. TRBV21-1 is described as a pseudogene. CDR3 size: 15 residues. The CDR3 spells CASSKGQGMNTEAFF. CDR3 bases: TGTGCCAGCAGCAAAGGACAGGGGATGAACACTGAAGCTTTCTTT.

This sequence joins TRBV27 and TRBJ2-1, with 8 bases that match TRBD2. Germline V lookup: CDR1 MNHEY, CDR2 SMNVEV (reference sequence). V dropped 7 bases and J dropped 3; count of bases not matched to a gene: 11. The CDR3 has 16 amino acids. CDR3 protein: CASTPRGTSVYNEQFF. The CDR3 coding sequence is TGTGCCAGCACCCCACGGGGGACTAGTGTCTACAATGAGCAGTTCTTC.

The chain couples TRBV9 to TRBJ2-3, with TRBD2 matching over 8 bases. Germline-derived CDR1 and CDR2 are SGDLS and YYNGEE. The CDR3 loop spans 16 amino acids. After removal of 0 bases from V and 1 base from J, the junction contained 4 bases not matched to a gene. CDR3 region: CASSVEISGGTDTQYF. CDR3 DNA sequence: TGTGCCAGCAGCGTAGAGATTAGCGGGGGCACAGATACGCAGTATTTT.

The V call is TRBV14, the J call TRBJ2-7; D perhaps matches TRBD1 (6 bases). Germline V CDR1 and CDR2: SGHDN, FVKESK. The CDR3 contains 15 residues. V dropped 0 bases and J dropped 3 bases, with 12 bases sitting between them. Written as DNA, the CDR3 is TGTGCCAGCAGCCAAGACAATGACAGGTACTACGAGCAGTACTTC. It yields the protein CASSQDNDRYYEQYF.

The chain uses TRBV28 and TRBJ1-3; weak D call: TRBD1 (6 bases). From germline, CDR1 is MDHEN and CDR2 SYDVKM. CDR3 length equals 16 residues. Trimming took 3 bases from V and 4 from J, leaving 16 bases between them. The CDR3 region is CASSFIGGARGNTIYF. In nucleotides, the CDR3 is TGTGCCAGCAGTTTTATAGGGGGGGCGCGGGGAAACACCATATATTTT.

The CDR3 sequence is CASSYSDRVGTEAFF. The CDR3 DNA sequence: TGTGCCAGCAGTTACTCTGACAGGGTAGGAACTGAAGCTTTCTTT. The chain carries TRBV6-5 and TRBJ1-1, with 7 bases aligning to TRBD1. Germline lookup yields CDR1 MNHEY and CDR2 SVGAGI. Trimming took 0 bases from V and 5 from J; bases not matched to a gene: 6. The CDR3 spans 15 residues.

This rearrangement joins TRBV7-3 to TRBJ1-1; maybe TRBD1 (5 bases). Germline V gene lookup returns CDR1 SGHTA and CDR2 FQGTGA. The V end lost 5 bases, the J end lost 0 bases, and 7 bases lay between the germline ends. The CDR3 is made up of 13 amino acids. The CDR3 nucleotides are TGTGCCAGCAGCCCACAGGTGAACACTGAAGCTTTCTTT. Its translation: CASSPQVNTEAFF.

The chain uses TRBV5-1 and TRBJ1-1; D is possibly TRBD1 (6 bases). The V end was cut by 6 bases, the J end by 2 bases, with 11 bases between. The germline gives CDR1 SGHRS, CDR2 YFSETQ. The CDR3 runs to 13 residues. Written as DNA, the CDR3 is TGCGCCAGCAACGAGGACAGCAACACTGAAGCTTTCTTT. It encodes CASNEDSNTEAFF.